Listed below are T cell receptor beta chains from one sample, sequenced in a study of TIL therapy for anti-PD-1-resistant metastatic lung cancer. Sequencing used immunoSEQ multiplex PCR; TCRdb keeps in-frame clones, though not all of them. The table has 9,500 to 15,000 clones, 58% seen once. Source: tumor tissue, taken at baseline. These receptors all come from a person between 25 and 79 years old with non-small cell lung cancer. CDR3s include the opening cysteine and the closing phenylalanine or tryptophan. A D gene is named only where the DNA matches it firmly. Clone size is shown for a subset of rows, as once, few, many or a class of expanded clone.

DNA: TGTGCCAGCAGTGAAGGAGCCCTGGATGTCTACGAGCAGTACTTC
CDR3: CASSEGALDVYEQYF
size: NA
J: TRBJ2-7
V: TRBV6-1
D: NA

DNA: TGTGCCAGCAGCGACCCAGGGGGGACGCAGTATTTT
CDR3: CASSDPGGTQYF
size: NA
J: TRBJ2-3
V: TRBV2
D: NA

DNA: TGCGCCAGCAGCTTGGGATTACAGACAGGGACAACCTACAATGAGCAGTTCTTC
CDR3: CASSLGLQTGTTYNEQFF
size: NA
J: TRBJ2-1
V: TRBV5-1
D: TRBD1

DNA: TGTGCCAGCAGTTCGAAGGATAATTCACCCCTCCACTTT
CDR3: CASSSKDNSPLHF
size: NA
J: TRBJ1-6
V: TRBV6-6
D: NA

DNA: TGTGCCAGCAGCCCTTCCCGGGGTGAGCAGTTCTTC
CDR3: CASSPSRGEQFF
size: few
J: TRBJ2-1
V: TRBV7-8
D: NA

DNA: TGTGCCAGCAGTGATTGGGTGGGACTCGTAGATACGCAGTATTTT
CDR3: CASSDWVGLVDTQYF
size: few
J: TRBJ2-3
V: TRBV2
D: NA

DNA: TGTGCCACCAGTGTACAGGATAGCAATCAGCCCCAGCATTTT
CDR3: CATSVQDSNQPQHF
size: medium-sized
J: TRBJ1-5
V: TRBV24-1
D: NA

DNA: TGTGCCAGCAGCAACACAGGGATGCGCACTGAAGCTTTCTTT
CDR3: CASSNTGMRTEAFF
size: NA
J: TRBJ1-1
V: TRBV7-9
D: NA

DNA: TGTGCCAGTAGTACCGGGGACAGGGGTTACGAGCAGTACTTC
CDR3: CASSTGDRGYEQYF
size: NA
J: TRBJ2-7
V: TRBV19
D: TRBD1

DNA: TGCGCCAGCAGCCAAGTTGGGCCGGGGCGGGAGGTATTTACCGGGGAGCTGTTTTTT
CDR3: CASSQVGPGREVFTGELFF
size: NA
J: TRBJ2-2
V: TRBV4-1
D: TRBD2

DNA: TGTGCCAGCGGGCCCGGGTCTACCTACGAGCAGTACTTC
CDR3: CASGPGSTYEQYF
size: NA
J: TRBJ2-7
V: TRBV19
D: NA

DNA: TGCGCCAGCAGCTTGTCGTCAGCACCCACAGATACGCAGTATTTT
CDR3: CASSLSSAPTDTQYF
size: NA
J: TRBJ2-3
V: TRBV5-1
D: NA

DNA: TGTGCCAGCAGTTTCTCACAGGGGAGATCCGGGGAGCTGTTTTTT
CDR3: CASSFSQGRSGELFF
size: NA
J: TRBJ2-2
V: TRBV28
D: TRBD1

DNA: TGTGCCAGCAAGGACTATGGCTACACCTTC
CDR3: CASKDYGYTF
size: NA
J: TRBJ1-2
V: TRBV6-5
D: NA

DNA: TGTGCCAGCAGGTCGGGGGGCCAAGAGACCCAGTACTTC
CDR3: CASRSGGQETQYF
size: few
J: TRBJ2-5
V: TRBV27
D: TRBD2

DNA: TGTGCCAGTAGTGTCGGGGGGGCTCGGGATACGCAGTATTTT
CDR3: CASSVGGARDTQYF
size: NA
J: TRBJ2-3
V: TRBV19
D: TRBD2

DNA: TGTGCCAGCAGCCACCCAAACAGGGACGAGCAGTACTTC
CDR3: CASSHPNRDEQYF
size: NA
J: TRBJ2-7
V: TRBV28
D: NA

DNA: TGCGCCAGCAGTCCAAACAGGGAGTTGGATGGCTACACCTTC
CDR3: CASSPNRELDGYTF
size: NA
J: TRBJ1-2
V: TRBV5-1
D: NA

DNA: TGTGCCAGCAGCTTAGCGTCAGACTCTGGAAACACCATATATTTT
CDR3: CASSLASDSGNTIYF
size: NA
J: TRBJ1-3
V: TRBV7-8
D: NA

DNA: TGTGCCAGCAGTTTATCTTCTGGGACTCGGGGCGAGCAGTACTTC
CDR3: CASSLSSGTRGEQYF
size: NA
J: TRBJ2-7
V: TRBV27
D: NA

DNA: TGTGCCAGCAGCCAAATACTAGCGGGAGGGCCGGCGTTCTTC
CDR3: CASSQILAGGPAFF
size: NA
J: TRBJ2-1
V: TRBV4-2
D: TRBD2

DNA: TGTGCCAGCAGCCAAGGGGGCGGTGTCCGCACAAACACCATATATTTT
CDR3: CASSQGGGVRTNTIYF
size: NA
J: TRBJ1-3
V: TRBV4-2
D: NA

DNA: TGTGCCAGCAGCCAAGGGATGTACGGGGCGGGTTACGAGCAGTACTTC
CDR3: CASSQGMYGAGYEQYF
size: NA
J: TRBJ2-7
V: TRBV3-1/TRBV3-2
D: NA

DNA: TGTGCCAGCAGCTTGGCTGGGACTCTAGGGAACACTGAAGCTTTCTTT
CDR3: CASSLAGTLGNTEAFF
size: NA
J: TRBJ1-1
V: TRBV5-6
D: NA

DNA: TGTGCTAGTAAGGAGGGGGTCGGTAGCAATCAGCCCCAGCATTTT
CDR3: CASKEGVGSNQPQHF
size: NA
J: TRBJ1-5
V: TRBV12-5
D: NA

DNA: TGTGCCAGCAGGACCAGTTCGGCTCGCACTGAAGCTTTCTTT
CDR3: CASRTSSARTEAFF
size: medium-sized
J: TRBJ1-1
V: TRBV6-5
D: NA

DNA: TGTGCCACCGACCCAGTTCGCGGACCCAGCTATGGCTACACCTTC
CDR3: CATDPVRGPSYGYTF
size: NA
J: TRBJ1-2
V: TRBV15
D: NA

DNA: TGTGCCTGGAGTGTGACAGAGGGCTACACCTTC
CDR3: CAWSVTEGYTF
size: NA
J: TRBJ1-2
V: TRBV30
D: NA

DNA: TGTGCCAGCAGCCAAGCCGGGGCACCCGTAAAGTACTTC
CDR3: CASSQAGAPVKYF
size: few
J: TRBJ2-5
V: TRBV14
D: NA

DNA: TGCGCCAGCAGCTTGGAGGATCGGGTCATGGATACGCAGTATTTT
CDR3: CASSLEDRVMDTQYF
size: NA
J: TRBJ2-3
V: TRBV5-1
D: NA

DNA: TGCAGCGCTTATACTGGGAACTGGGTTTATGGATCTGAAGCTTTCTTT
CDR3: CSAYTGNWVYGSEAFF
size: NA
J: TRBJ1-1
V: TRBV29-1
D: NA

DNA: TGTGCCAGCAGCCTGAGTGGCTCCTACAATGAGCAGTTCTTC
CDR3: CASSLSGSYNEQFF
size: once
J: TRBJ2-1
V: TRBV7-3
D: NA

DNA: TGTGCCAGCAGCTTGTGGGGCAGTGGGGGACACGATACGCAGTATTTT
CDR3: CASSLWGSGGHDTQYF
size: few
J: TRBJ2-3
V: TRBV5-5
D: NA

DNA: TGTGCCAGCTCACGAGGGGGGCAGCCCCAGCATTTT
CDR3: CASSRGGQPQHF
size: NA
J: TRBJ1-5
V: TRBV18
D: NA

DNA: TGCGCCAGCAGCCCCGAAGGGACTAGCGGGGCCTACGAGCAGTACTTC
CDR3: CASSPEGTSGAYEQYF
size: NA
J: TRBJ2-7
V: TRBV4-1
D: TRBD2

DNA: TGTGCCAGCAGTCTCTTGCGGGAGGGCGGGTACGAGCAGTACTTC
CDR3: CASSLLREGGYEQYF
size: NA
J: TRBJ2-7
V: TRBV6-5
D: TRBD2

DNA: TGTGCCAGCAGCCTGATTAGCAATCAGCCCCAGCATTTT
CDR3: CASSLISNQPQHF
size: NA
J: TRBJ1-5
V: TRBV2
D: NA

DNA: TGTGCCAGTAGAGGGAGGCTGGCAGGCACCTACGAGCAGTACTTC
CDR3: CASRGRLAGTYEQYF
size: once
J: TRBJ2-7
V: TRBV19
D: NA

DNA: TGTGCCAGTAGTCCCGGACAGGGGACACCCCTCCACTTT
CDR3: CASSPGQGTPLHF
size: NA
J: TRBJ1-6
V: TRBV19
D: TRBD1

DNA: TGTGCCAGCAGTTGGGACAGGGATAATTCACCCCTCCACTTT
CDR3: CASSWDRDNSPLHF
size: NA
J: TRBJ1-6
V: TRBV25-1
D: TRBD1

DNA: TGTGCCAGCAGTTTAGGGGCGGGGGCCGGCAATGAGCAGTTCTTC
CDR3: CASSLGAGAGNEQFF
size: NA
J: TRBJ2-1
V: TRBV27
D: NA

DNA: TGTGCCAGTGCGTTGGAAACGGGGGATTATGGCTACACCTTC
CDR3: CASALETGDYGYTF
size: NA
J: TRBJ1-2
V: TRBV6-6
D: NA

DNA: TGTGCCAGTAGTATAGAACCGGGAGATACGCAGTATTTT
CDR3: CASSIEPGDTQYF
size: NA
J: TRBJ2-3
V: TRBV19
D: NA

DNA: TGTGCCTGGGACACTAACTATGGCTACACCTTC
CDR3: CAWDTNYGYTF
size: few
J: TRBJ1-2
V: TRBV30
D: NA

DNA: TGTGCCAGCAGTTTATGGGCAGGGTCGGGTAGCTATGGCTACACCTTC
CDR3: CASSLWAGSGSYGYTF
size: NA
J: TRBJ1-2
V: TRBV27
D: NA

DNA: TGTGCCAGCACTGGCGGACTTGCGTTATCCTACAATGAGCAGTTCTTC
CDR3: CASTGGLALSYNEQFF
size: NA
J: TRBJ2-1
V: TRBV14
D: NA

DNA: TGTGCCAGCAGTTACCGGGGGGTCGATGGCTACACCTTC
CDR3: CASSYRGVDGYTF
size: once
J: TRBJ1-2
V: TRBV6-2/TRBV6-3
D: NA

DNA: TGTGCCAGCAACGTGGGGACTCTCTATGGCTACACCTTC
CDR3: CASNVGTLYGYTF
size: NA
J: TRBJ1-2
V: TRBV5-6
D: NA

DNA: TGTGCCAGCAGCTTAGGAGCGGGAGTGGGTTACAATGAGCAGTTCTTC
CDR3: CASSLGAGVGYNEQFF
size: NA
J: TRBJ2-1
V: TRBV5-4
D: TRBD2

DNA: TGTGCCAGCAGCTCTGCGGGGGGGCCGTATACGCAGTATTTT
CDR3: CASSSAGGPYTQYF
size: once
J: TRBJ2-3
V: TRBV7-2
D: TRBD2

DNA: TGTGCCAGCTCACCGGTGACTGGCACCGGGGAGCTGTTTTTT
CDR3: CASSPVTGTGELFF
size: NA
J: TRBJ2-2
V: TRBV18
D: NA

DNA: TGTGCTAGTGGCGGACAGGGGATTAACACTGAAGCTTTCTTT
CDR3: CASGGQGINTEAFF
size: NA
J: TRBJ1-1
V: TRBV12-5
D: TRBD1